The clone carrying this T cell receptor (beta chain) was counted between two and nine times. It was with unique molecular identifiers that the TCRbeta library was prepared. TCRdb used MiXCR to reprocess the PCR reads, holding one entry per CDR3 protein. The sample has some 640,000 distinct CDR3 sequences; approximately 16% are singletons. This specimen comes from a study of T-cell reconstitution after alpha-beta-depleted transplantation in children. The CDR3 runs to 14 residues. Trimming pared 8 bases from V and 2 bases from J, leaving 16 bases between. The germline V gene encodes CDR1 SGHAT and CDR2 FQNNGV.

This TCR was sampled from a human donor who donated a stem cell graft to a child with acute myeloid leukemia. This material consisted of PBMCs from the stem cell graft donor, taken from the stem cell graft. The chain recombines TRBV11-2 with TRBJ2-7; tentative D call: TRBD1 (5 bases). The CDR3 DNA follows: TGTGCCAGCGGGGTTGCCTGGGGCCCCTACGAGCAGTACTTC. Amino acid sequence: CASGVAWGPYEQYF.